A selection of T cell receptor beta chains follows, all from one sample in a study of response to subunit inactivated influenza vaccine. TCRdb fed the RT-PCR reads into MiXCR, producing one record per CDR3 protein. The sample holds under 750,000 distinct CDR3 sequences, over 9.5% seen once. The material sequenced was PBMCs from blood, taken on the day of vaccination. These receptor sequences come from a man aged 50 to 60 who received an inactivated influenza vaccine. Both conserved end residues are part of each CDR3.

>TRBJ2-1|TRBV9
CASSVATGSGGSYNEQFF
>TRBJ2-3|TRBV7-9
CASSQRTGDLTDTQYF
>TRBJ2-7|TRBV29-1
CSVSTSGSSYEQYF
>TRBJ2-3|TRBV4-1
CASSQRGNTDTQYF
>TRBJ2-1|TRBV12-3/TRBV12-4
CASSSDTYNEQFF
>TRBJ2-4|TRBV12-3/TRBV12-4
CASSSIPGTGKDIQYF
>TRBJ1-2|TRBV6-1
CASSARDRANGYTF
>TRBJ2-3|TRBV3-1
CASSQGAGPFQTDTQYF
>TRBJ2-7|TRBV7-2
CASSSRYGFYEQYF
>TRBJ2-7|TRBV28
CASSTPAWVRTQGGEQYF
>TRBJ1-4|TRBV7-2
CASSAQGGTNEKLFF
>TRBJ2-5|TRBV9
CASSPGGGRETQYF
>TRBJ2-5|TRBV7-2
CASTKTSGNYQETQYF
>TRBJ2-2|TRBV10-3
CATLVGYTANTGELFF
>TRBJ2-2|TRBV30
CAGQGNTGELFF
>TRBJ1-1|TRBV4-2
CASSREGGMNTEAFF
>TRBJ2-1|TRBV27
CASRQRLVGEQFF
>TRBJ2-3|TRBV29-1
CSVEVSGADTQYF
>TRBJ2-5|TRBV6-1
CASSGRLGAETQYF
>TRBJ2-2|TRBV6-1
CASRRLADNTGELFF
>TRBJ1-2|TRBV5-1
CASSLEGTSNYGYTF
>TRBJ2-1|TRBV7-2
CASSLEARGLEQFF
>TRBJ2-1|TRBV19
CASSPVGGINEQFF
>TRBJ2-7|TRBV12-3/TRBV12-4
CASSPKGTGGNEQYF
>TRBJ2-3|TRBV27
CASSLLGGGHTDTQYF
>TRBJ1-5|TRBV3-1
CASSQVSSNQPQHF
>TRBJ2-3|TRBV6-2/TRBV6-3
CASSGTASTDTQYF
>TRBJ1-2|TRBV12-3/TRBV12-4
CASSGRGVIYF
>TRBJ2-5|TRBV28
CASSAGTGWETQYF
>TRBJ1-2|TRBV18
CASSPRTGVYGYTF
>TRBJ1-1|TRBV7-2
CASSSPQGAVRAFF
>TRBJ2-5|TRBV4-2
CASSQDTEQETQYF
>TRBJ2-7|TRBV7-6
CASSPGTSGGLGTPYEQYF
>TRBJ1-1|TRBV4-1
CASSHRQGENTEAFF
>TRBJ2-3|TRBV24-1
CATSDLDRPSTDTQYF
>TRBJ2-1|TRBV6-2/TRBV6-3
CASSPLLVREQFF
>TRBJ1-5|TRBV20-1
CSASKDRANQPQHF
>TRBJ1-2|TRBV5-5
CASSLGYTGQGNGYTF
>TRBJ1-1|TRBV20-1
CSGTRENTEAFF
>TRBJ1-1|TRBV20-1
CSARMGGEEAFF
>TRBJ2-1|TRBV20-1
CSARRTNEQFF
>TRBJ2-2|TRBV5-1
CASGNGELFF
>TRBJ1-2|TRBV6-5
CASSYPLSQGDYGYTF
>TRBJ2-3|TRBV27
CASSFGTKTDTQYF
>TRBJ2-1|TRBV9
CASSVEARGNEQFF
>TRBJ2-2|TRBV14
CASSFGRRGSGELFF
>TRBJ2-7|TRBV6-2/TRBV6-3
CASKSGQGLVEYEQYF
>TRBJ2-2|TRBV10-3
CATGGFDGELFF
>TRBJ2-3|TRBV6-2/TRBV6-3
CATFLAAGSDTQYF
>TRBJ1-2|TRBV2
CASRMTGADYGYTF
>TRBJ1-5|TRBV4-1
CASSLTGPYSNQPQHF
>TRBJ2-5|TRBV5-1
CASSPNGLARSETQYF
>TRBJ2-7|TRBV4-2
CASSQDLRNYEQYF